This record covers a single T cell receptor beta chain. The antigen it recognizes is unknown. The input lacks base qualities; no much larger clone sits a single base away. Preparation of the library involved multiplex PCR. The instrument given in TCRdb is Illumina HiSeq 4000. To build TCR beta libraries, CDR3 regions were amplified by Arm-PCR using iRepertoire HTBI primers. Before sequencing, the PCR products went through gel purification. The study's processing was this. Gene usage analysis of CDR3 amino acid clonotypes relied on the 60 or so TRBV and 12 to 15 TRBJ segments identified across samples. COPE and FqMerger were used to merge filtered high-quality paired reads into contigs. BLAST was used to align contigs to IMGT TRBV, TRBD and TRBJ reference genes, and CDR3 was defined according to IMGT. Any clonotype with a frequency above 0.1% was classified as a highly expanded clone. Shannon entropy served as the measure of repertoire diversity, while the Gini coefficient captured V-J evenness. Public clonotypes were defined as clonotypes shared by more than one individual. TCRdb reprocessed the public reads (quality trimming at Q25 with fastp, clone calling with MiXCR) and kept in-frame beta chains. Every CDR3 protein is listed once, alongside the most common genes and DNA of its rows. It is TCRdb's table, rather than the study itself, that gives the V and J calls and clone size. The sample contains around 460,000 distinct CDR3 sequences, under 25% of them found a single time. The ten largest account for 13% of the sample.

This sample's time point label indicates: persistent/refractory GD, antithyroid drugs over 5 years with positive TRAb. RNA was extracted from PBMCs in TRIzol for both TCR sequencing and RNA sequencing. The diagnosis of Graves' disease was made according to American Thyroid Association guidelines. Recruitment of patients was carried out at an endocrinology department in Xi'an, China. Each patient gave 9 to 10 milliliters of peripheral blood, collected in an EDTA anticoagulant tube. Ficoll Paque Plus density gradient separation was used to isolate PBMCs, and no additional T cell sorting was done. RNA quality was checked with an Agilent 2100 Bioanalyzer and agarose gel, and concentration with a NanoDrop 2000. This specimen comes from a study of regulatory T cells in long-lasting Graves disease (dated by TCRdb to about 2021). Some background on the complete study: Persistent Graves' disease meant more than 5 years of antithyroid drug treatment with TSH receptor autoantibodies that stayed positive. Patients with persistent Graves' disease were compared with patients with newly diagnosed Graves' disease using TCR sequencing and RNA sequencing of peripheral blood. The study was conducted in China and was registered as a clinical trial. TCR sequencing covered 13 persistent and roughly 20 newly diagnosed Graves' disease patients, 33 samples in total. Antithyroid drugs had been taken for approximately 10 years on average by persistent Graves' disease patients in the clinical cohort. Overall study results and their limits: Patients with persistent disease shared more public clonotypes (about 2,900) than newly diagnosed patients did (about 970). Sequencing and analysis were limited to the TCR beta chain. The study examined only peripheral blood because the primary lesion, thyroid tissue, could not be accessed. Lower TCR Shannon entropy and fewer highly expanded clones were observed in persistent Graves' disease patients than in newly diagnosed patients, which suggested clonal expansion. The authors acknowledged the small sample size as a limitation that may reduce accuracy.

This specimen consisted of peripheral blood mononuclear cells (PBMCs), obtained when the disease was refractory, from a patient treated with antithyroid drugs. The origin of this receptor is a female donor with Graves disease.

The sequenced DNA: TGTGCCAGCGGTGACAGGGAGAAAGAGACCCAGTACTTC. Its protein product is CASGDREKETQYF. The chain is assembled from TRBV5-5 and TRBJ2-5, with 7 middle bases fitting TRBD1. At the junction V is shortened by 7 bases and J by 3 bases; bases outside the gene matches: 6. The CDR3 sequence holds 13 residues, the cysteine and phenylalanine included. Kept here is only the CDR3 DNA, which spans 39 bases and is read in frame from base 1. The germline V gene (reference sequence) provides CDR1 SGHKS and CDR2 YYEKEE.